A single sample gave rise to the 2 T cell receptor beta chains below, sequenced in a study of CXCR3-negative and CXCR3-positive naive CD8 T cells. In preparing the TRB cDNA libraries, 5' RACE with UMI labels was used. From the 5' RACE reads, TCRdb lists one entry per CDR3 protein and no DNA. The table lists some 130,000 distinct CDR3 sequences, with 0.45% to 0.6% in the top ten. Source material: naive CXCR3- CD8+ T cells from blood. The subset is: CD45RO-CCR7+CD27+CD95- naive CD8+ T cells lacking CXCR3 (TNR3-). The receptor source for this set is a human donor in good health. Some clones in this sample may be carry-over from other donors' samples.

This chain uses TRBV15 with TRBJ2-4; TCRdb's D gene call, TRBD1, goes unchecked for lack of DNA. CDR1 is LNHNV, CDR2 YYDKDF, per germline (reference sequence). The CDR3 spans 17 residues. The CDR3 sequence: CATSSTGQPIAKNIQYF.

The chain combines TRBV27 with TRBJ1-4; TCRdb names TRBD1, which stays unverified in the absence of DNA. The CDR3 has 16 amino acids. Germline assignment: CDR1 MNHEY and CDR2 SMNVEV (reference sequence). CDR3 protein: CASSPIPGSTNEKLFF.